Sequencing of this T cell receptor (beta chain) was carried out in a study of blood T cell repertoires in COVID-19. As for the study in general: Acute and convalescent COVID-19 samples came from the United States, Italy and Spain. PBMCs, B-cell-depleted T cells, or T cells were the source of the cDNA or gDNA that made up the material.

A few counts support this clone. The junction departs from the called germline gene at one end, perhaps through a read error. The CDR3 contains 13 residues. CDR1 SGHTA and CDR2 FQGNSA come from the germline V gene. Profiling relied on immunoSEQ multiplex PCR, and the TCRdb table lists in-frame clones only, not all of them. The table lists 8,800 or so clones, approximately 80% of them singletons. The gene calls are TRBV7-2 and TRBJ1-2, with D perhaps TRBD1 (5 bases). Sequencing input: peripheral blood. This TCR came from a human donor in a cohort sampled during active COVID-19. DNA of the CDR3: TGTGCCAGCAGCTTATACGGGGGGAAGGCTAGCGCCTTC. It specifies CASSLYGGKASAF.